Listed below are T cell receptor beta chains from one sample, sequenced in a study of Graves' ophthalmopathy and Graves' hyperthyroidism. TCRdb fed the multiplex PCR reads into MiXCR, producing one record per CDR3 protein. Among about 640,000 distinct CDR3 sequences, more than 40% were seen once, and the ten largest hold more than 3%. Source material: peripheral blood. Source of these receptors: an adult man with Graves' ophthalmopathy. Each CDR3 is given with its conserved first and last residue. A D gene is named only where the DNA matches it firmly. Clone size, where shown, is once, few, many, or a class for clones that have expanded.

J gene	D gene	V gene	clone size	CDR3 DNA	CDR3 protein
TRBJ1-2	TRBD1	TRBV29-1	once	TGCAGCGTCGGACTGACAGGGGAATACAATGGCTACACCTTC	CSVGLTGEYNGYTF
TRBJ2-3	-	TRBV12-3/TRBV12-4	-	TGTGCCAGCAGTTACGCGACAGGAGATACGCAGTATTTT	CASSYATGDTQYF
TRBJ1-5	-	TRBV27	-	TGTGCCAGCTCACCACAGGCACAAGTTTACCCCCAGCATTTT	CASSPQAQVYPQHF
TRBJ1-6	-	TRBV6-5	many	TGTGCCAGCAGTTATCCTAATTCACCCCTCCACTTT	CASSYPNSPLHF
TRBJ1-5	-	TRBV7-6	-	TGTGCCACCAGCCCCCTGCTGGGAAGCAATCAGCCCCAGCATTTT	CATSPLLGSNQPQHF
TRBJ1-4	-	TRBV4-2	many	TGTGCCAGCAGCGACCCTTCCAGGATTGAAAAACTGTTTTTT	CASSDPSRIEKLFF
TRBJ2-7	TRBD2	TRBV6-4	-	TGTGCCAGCAGTGAAGAAGCGGGGAGCTCCTACGAGCAGTACTTC	CASSEEAGSSYEQYF
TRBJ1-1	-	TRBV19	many	TGTGCCACGGGACTCCGCGAGAACACTGAAGCTTTCTTT	CATGLRENTEAFF
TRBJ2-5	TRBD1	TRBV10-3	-	TGTGCCATCGGAAAGACAGGGTTTGAGCCCCAGTACTTC	CAIGKTGFEPQYF
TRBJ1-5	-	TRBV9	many	TGTGCCAGCAGCGTGATTGTTGGGGTAAATCAGCCCCAGCATTTT	CASSVIVGVNQPQHF
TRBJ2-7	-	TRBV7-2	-	TGTGCCAGCAGCTTTTCGGCAGGGGACCGCGAGCAGTACTTC	CASSFSAGDREQYF
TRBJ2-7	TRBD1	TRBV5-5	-	TGTGCCAGCAGCGTGGCCGGGACAGGGTCTGCGGCGCAGTACTTC	CASSVAGTGSAAQYF
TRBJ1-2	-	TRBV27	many	TGTGCCAGCAGTCGAACGTCGGAGGGCTATGGCTACACCTTC	CASSRTSEGYGYTF
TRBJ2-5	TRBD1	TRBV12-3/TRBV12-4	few	TGTGCCAGCAGTGGGACAGGGGGAAAGACCCAGTACTTC	CASSGTGGKTQYF
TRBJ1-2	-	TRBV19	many	TGTGCCAGTAGTCCCACAGGGAAAACCTATGGCTACACCTTC	CASSPTGKTYGYTF
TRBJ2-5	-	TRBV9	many	TGTGCCAGCAGCGTAGGCCTTGGGGACCAAGTGACCCAGTACTTC	CASSVGLGDQVTQYF
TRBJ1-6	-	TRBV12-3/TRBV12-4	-	TGTGCCAGCTCTGGGAGGGGGGCAGATAATTCACCCCTCCACTTT	CASSGRGADNSPLHF
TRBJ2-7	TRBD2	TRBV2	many	TGTGCCAGCAATGGACTAGCGGGAGTCAACGAGCAGTACTTC	CASNGLAGVNEQYF
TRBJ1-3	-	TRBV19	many	TGTGCCAGTAGTATCTTAGGACAGTCTGGAAACACCATATATTTT	CASSILGQSGNTIYF
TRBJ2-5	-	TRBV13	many	TGTGCCAGCAGCTTTAGCCTCGGCCCCAGGACCCAGTACTTC	CASSFSLGPRTQYF
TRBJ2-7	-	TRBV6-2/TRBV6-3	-	TGTGCCAGCAGTTACCCGACGTCGTCCTACGAGCAGTACTTC	CASSYPTSSYEQYF
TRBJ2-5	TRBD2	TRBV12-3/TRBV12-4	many	TGTGCCAGCAGTTACCTAGCGGGGTATCCAGAGACCCAGTACTTC	CASSYLAGYPETQYF
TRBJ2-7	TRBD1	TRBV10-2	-	TGCGCCAGCAGTGAGGGGGGACAGGGGAACGAGCAGTACTTC	CASSEGGQGNEQYF
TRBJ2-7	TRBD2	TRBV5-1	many	TGCGCCAGCAGCCTCGGGACTACCTCCTACGAGCAGTACTTC	CASSLGTTSYEQYF
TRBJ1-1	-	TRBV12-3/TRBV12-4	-	TGTGCCAGCAGTACTTGGACGGCAGTGAACACTGGAGCTTTCTTT	CASSTWTAVNTGAFF
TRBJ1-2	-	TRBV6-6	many	TGTGCCAGCAGTTCCCGGGCCCTCTATGGCTACACCTTC	CASSSRALYGYTF
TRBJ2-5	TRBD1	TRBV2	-	TGTGCCAGCAGTGTCGGGCAGGGGGATCAGCCCCAGTACTTC	CASSVGQGDQPQYF
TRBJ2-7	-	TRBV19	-	TGTGCCAGTAGGGGACTAGGGGGCGGCTACGAGCAGTACTTC	CASRGLGGGYEQYF
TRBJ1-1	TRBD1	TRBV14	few	TGTGCCAGCAGCCAACAGGGGGCGAAGACTGAAGCTTTCTTT	CASSQQGAKTEAFF
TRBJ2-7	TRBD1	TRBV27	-	TGTGCCAGCAGACGGGACAGGGGGGCCGGGGAGCAGTACTTC	CASRRDRGAGEQYF
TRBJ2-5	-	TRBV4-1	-	TGCGCCAGCAGCCACTTCGGGCTGGAGACCCAGTACTTC	CASSHFGLETQYF
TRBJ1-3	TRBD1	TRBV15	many	TGTGCCACCAGCGGGACAGCCTTAGGAAACACCATATATTTT	CATSGTALGNTIYF
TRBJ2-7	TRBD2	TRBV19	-	TGCGCCAGCAGCCACCATCAGACTAGCGGGGGGCCCGGGCAGTACTTC	CASSHHQTSGGPGQYF
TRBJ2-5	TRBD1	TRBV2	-	TGTGCCAGCATAGGGGAAGCGGGACAGGGAGAGACCCAGTACTTC	CASIGEAGQGETQYF
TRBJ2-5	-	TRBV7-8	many	TGTGCCAGCAGCTTGGTGTCTGGGGGGACCCAGTACTTC	CASSLVSGGTQYF
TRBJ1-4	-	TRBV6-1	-	TGTGCCGGCAGTTTAAGTCTCGGGGCTAGGGAAAAACTGTTTTTT	CAGSLSLGAREKLFF
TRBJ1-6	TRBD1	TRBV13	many	TGTGCCAGCAGCCAAGTGGGACAGAACTATAATTCACCCCTCCACTTT	CASSQVGQNYNSPLHF
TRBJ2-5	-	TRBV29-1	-	TGCAGCAGTGACTCGCCTAAACAAGAGACCCAGTACTTC	CSSDSPKQETQYF
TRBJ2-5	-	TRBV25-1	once	TGTGCCAGCAGTGAGCCGACCCCGGGTGAGACCCAGTACTTC	CASSEPTPGETQYF
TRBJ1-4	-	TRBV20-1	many	TGCAGTGCCCCAGCGTTAGGGGGGAATGAAAAACTGTTTTTT	CSAPALGGNEKLFF
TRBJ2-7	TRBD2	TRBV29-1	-	TGCAGCGTTTCGGGACTAGCGGGTCACAATGAGCAGTACTTC	CSVSGLAGHNEQYF
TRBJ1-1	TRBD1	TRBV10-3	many	TGTGCCATCAGCGACCGGGACAGGGGGCCTGAAGCTTTCTTT	CAISDRDRGPEAFF
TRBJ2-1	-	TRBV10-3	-	TGTGCCATCAGTGAGTCCGCCGGGATTGAGCAGTTCTTC	CAISESAGIEQFF
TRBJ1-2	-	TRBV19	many	TGTGCCAGTAGCAACGCGGGCTTCTATGGCTACACCTTC	CASSNAGFYGYTF